The 32 T cell receptor beta chains presented below share a single source sample, sequenced in a study of identical twins. One entry per CDR3 protein, called by TCRdb with MiXCR from the 5' RACE reads. The data contain roughly 1.6 million distinct CDR3 sequences, about 30% of them singletons. Input material: cord blood. The origin of the receptors is a newborn girl in good health.

The CDR3 loop reads CSARKGLAGSDGTQYF. CDR3 bases: TGCAGTGCTAGGAAGGGACTAGCGGGCTCCGATGGGACCCAGTACTTC. The V gene is TRBV20-1, the J gene TRBJ2-7; TRBD2 matches at 12 bases. The J call could be wrong; TRBJ2-5 is a better fit for the DNA end. CDR1 DFQATT and CDR2 SNEGSKA come from the germline V gene (reference sequence). There are 16 residues in the CDR3.

The chain joins TRBV2 to TRBJ2-2; D is possibly TRBD1 (5 bases). CDR1 and CDR2 (germline): SNHLY, FYNNEI. Trimming removed 10 bases from V and 6 bases from J, with 15 bases in between. The CDR3 consists of 13 residues. CDR3: CATEPTDSGELFF. The DNA of the CDR3 is TGTGCCACCGAACCGACAGACTCCGGGGAGCTGTTTTTT.

The chain combines TRBV28 with TRBJ1-6; D unresolved. V lost 5 bases and J 14 bases, leaving 13 bases between the germline ends. The CDR3 extends over 12 amino acids. Looked up from germline, CDR1 is MDHEN and CDR2 is SYDVKM. CDR3 in amino acids: CASSPPLYALHF. CDR3 nucleotides: TGTGCCAGCAGTCCCCCGTTGTATGCCCTCCACTTT.

The table lists this clonotype with a few counts. The rearrangement uses TRBV6-2 or TRBV6-3 and TRBJ2-3, with D tentatively TRBD1 (5 bases). CDR3 size: 14 residues. V dropped 6 bases and J dropped 0 bases, with 10 bases sitting between them. The germline V gene has CDR1 MNHEY and CDR2 SVGEGT. CDR3 DNA sequence: TGTGCCAGCAGGGACCCAGGGAGCACAGATACGCAGTATTTT. Translating it yields CASRDPGSTDTQYF.

This sequence joins TRBV5-1 and TRBJ2-4, with a tentative D call TRBD1 (5 bases). The J call is in doubt because the DNA end fits TRBJ2-5 better. The length of the CDR3 is 15 residues. Germline CDR1 is SGHRS and CDR2 is YFSETQ. The CDR3 loop is CASSLVWQGSETQYF. The DNA of the CDR3 is TGCGCCAGCAGCTTGGTATGGCAGGGTAGCGAGACCCAGTACTTC.

V is TRBV20-1 and J is TRBJ2-7, with D perhaps TRBD2 (5 bases). V was cut by 6 bases and J by 3 bases, with 12 bases left in between. Germline V gene sequence: CDR1 DFQATT, CDR2 SNEGSKA (reference sequence). The length of the CDR3 is 12 residues. The CDR3, as DNA: TGCAGTGCGGCGGAGGCGAGCTACGAGCAGTACTTC. Residues: CSAAEASYEQYF.

Remarks on this clonotype: A much larger clonotype is one base distant, so this may be a read error. The chain couples TRBV9 to TRBJ2-3; 7 positions match TRBD2. This CDR3 comprises 15 residues. CDR1 and CDR2 from the germline V gene are SGDLS and YYNGEE. J lost 6 bases, V lost 3 bases, and 10 bases had no gene match. The CDR3 DNA reads TGTGCCAGCAGCGCTTACTCCGGAGCGGGGGATACGCAGTATTTT. It yields the protein CASSAYSGAGDTQYF.

The J gene is TRBJ2-7, the V gene TRBV21-1; the D call in the table, TRBD1, was not verified against the DNA. TRBV21-1 is termed a pseudogene. The length of the CDR3 is 15 residues. As DNA, the CDR3 is TGTGCCAGCAGCAAACATCGTGACAGTCCCTACGAGCAGTACTTC. Translated, it gives CASSKHRDSPYEQYF.

About this clonotype: Sequence at one end of the junction differs from germline and may be a read error. The chain employs TRBV27 and TRBJ1-5, with D perhaps TRBD1 (5 bases). The germline V gene encodes CDR1 MNHEY and CDR2 SMNVEV (reference sequence). The CDR3 spans 16 residues. The CDR3 loop is CAGSSDSGFASQPQHF. CDR3 DNA sequence: TGTGCCGGCAGTTCCGACTCAGGGTTTGCCTCTCAGCCCCAGCATTTT.

The V and J genes are TRBV20-1 and TRBJ2-4; 10 bases agree with TRBD1. The CDR3 contains 15 residues. In germline, CDR1 is DFQATT, CDR2 SNEGSKA (reference sequence). V shed 3 bases, J shed 1 base, and the junction held 3 bases outside the gene matches. CDR3 sequence (DNA): TGCAGTGCTAGGGACAGGGGGTGGGCCAAAAACATTCAGTACTTC. Amino acids: CSARDRGWAKNIQYF.

The rearrangement links TRBV5-6 to TRBJ1-5, with TRBD1 matching 8 bases. This CDR3 region has 15 residues. V dropped 3 bases and J dropped 8; count of bases not matched to a gene: 10. Germline V gene data show CDR1 as SGHDT and CDR2 as YYEEEE. CDR3 DNA sequence: TGTGCCAGCAGCTATCTGACAGGGGCCGGGGAGCCCCAGCATTTT. This codes for CASSYLTGAGEPQHF.

Many counts were recorded for this clonotype. The chain couples TRBV4-2 to TRBJ2-1, with D uncertain. The CDR3 consists of 17 residues. The germline V and J ends were trimmed by 1 base and 4 bases, with 17 bases remaining between them. Germline assignment: CDR1 LGHNA and CDR2 YNFKEQ. In DNA, the CDR3 is TGTGCCAGCAGCCAAGCCTTTACTGGCCTGACGTACAATGAGCAGTTCTTC. Protein: CASSQAFTGLTYNEQFF.

The chain combines TRBV27 with TRBJ1-5; D unclear. The CDR3 is made up of 14 amino acids. Deletions cut 0 bases from V and 9 bases from J, with 12 bases between. Per germline, CDR1 MNHEY and CDR2 SMNVEV (reference sequence). The CDR3 spells CASSLSSEGTPQHF. The DNA for the CDR3 is TGTGCCAGCAGTTTATCGTCCGAGGGTACGCCCCAGCATTTT.

This clonotype turned up a few times. The chain is built from TRBV4-2 and TRBJ2-4; 14 bases agree with TRBD2. The CDR3 is 20 residues long. The V and J ends lost 3 bases and 2 bases, in that order; junction bases with no gene match: 12. The germline V gene encodes CDR1 LGHNA and CDR2 YNFKEQ. DNA of the CDR3: TGTGCCAGCAGCCATCGACTAGCGGGGGGGCCGGGGGGGTCCAAAAACATTCAGTACTTC. It codes for CASSHRLAGGPGGSKNIQYF.

CDR3 region: CASSPLRFRDRGDYGYTF. In nucleotides, the CDR3 is TGTGCCAGCAGCCCATTACGCTTCCGGGACAGGGGGGACTATGGCTACACCTTC. The J gene is TRBJ1-2, the V gene TRBV28; 11 bases agree with TRBD1. The CDR3 is 18 amino acids. V was clipped by 6 bases and J by 3 bases; unmatched bases: 15. Germline V gene data show CDR1 as MDHEN and CDR2 as SYDVKM.

A few counts support this clonotype. The genes are TRBV19 and TRBJ1-5; 8 bases agree with TRBD1. The germline CDR1 and CDR2 sequences are LNHDA and SQIVND (reference sequence). The V segment lost 5 bases and the J segment 2 bases; nucleotides outside the gene matches: 8. The CDR3 covers 16 residues. The chain's CDR3 is CASSSRWGQGNQPQHF. As DNA, the CDR3 is TGTGCCAGTAGTTCAAGGTGGGGACAGGGCAATCAGCCCCAGCATTTT.

A word on this clonotype: The germline gene is not matched at one end of the junction; a read error may be the cause. The chain uses TRBV29-1 and TRBJ2-5, with D perhaps matching TRBD2 (6 bases). This CDR3 is 13 amino acids long. Per the germline V gene, CDR1 is SQVTM and CDR2 is ANQGSEA. The CDR3 DNA reads as TGCTGCGTTGAAGGTCCCTGGGACTCCGGGCAGTACTTC. It specifies CCVEGPWDSGQYF. Combining the CDR3 with reference TRBV29-1 and TRBJ2-5 gives the whole variable domain SAVISQKPSRDICQRGTSLTIQCQVDSQVTMMFWYRQQPGQSLTLIATANQGSEATYESGFVIDKFPISRPNLTFSTLTVSNMSPEDSSIYLCCVEGPWDSGQYFGPGTRLLVL.

The gene calls are TRBV6-6 and TRBJ2-1; tentatively, D is TRBD1 (5 bases). Trimming left V 5 bases short and J 3 bases short, with 14 bases between. The CDR3 loop spans 15 amino acids. In germline, CDR1 is MNHNY, CDR2 SVGAGI (reference sequence). DNA for the CDR3: TGTGCCAGCAGTACATCTCAGGGTGTCTACAATGAGCAGTTCTTC. Protein product: CASSTSQGVYNEQFF.

A few counts support this clonotype. CDR3 bases: TGCAGTGCTAGAGATCCTTTCAACTCCTACAATGAGCAGTACTTC. Encoded protein: CSARDPFNSYNEQYF. This sequence joins TRBV20-1 and TRBJ2-1; no reliable D call. The J call may be wrong; the DNA end is better matched by TRBJ2-7. The CDR3 runs 15 residues. Germline CDR1 and CDR2: DFQATT and SNEGSKA (reference sequence).

The chain has TRBV18 and TRBJ2-1; 9 bases match TRBD2. This CDR3 has 14 amino acids. CDR1 is KGHSH, CDR2 LQKENI, per germline. J gave up 10 bases and V 3 bases, and 7 bases lay outside the gene matches. The CDR3 region has the DNA TGTGCCAGCTCACCCCCTAGCGGGATAGGGGAGCAGTTCTTC. Its translation is CASSPPSGIGEQFF.

In its sample, this clonotype was seen a few times. The CDR3 loop is CASSRLSSRWSRWLTDTQYF. The CDR3 DNA reads TGTGCCAGCAGCCGCTTGTCTTCGAGGTGGAGCCGCTGGCTTACAGATACGCAGTATTTT. The chain is built from TRBV3-1 and TRBJ2-3; D not resolved. V was trimmed by 4 bases and J by 3 bases, leaving 29 bases between them. Germline loops: CDR1 LGHDT, CDR2 YNNKEL (reference sequence). The CDR3 sequence is 20 residues long.

This clonotype occurred a few times. DNA of the CDR3: TGTGCCAGCAGTTACGGGCGGGTTTACGAGCAGTACTTC. This gives the protein CASSYGRVYEQYF. V gene TRBV6-5 combines with J gene TRBJ2-7; possibly TRBD2 for D (5 bases). The CDR3 extends over 13 amino acids. The V end lost 2 bases, the J end lost 4 bases, and 9 bases lay between the germline ends. Per the germline V gene, CDR1 is MNHEY and CDR2 is SVGAGI.

This clonotype was counted many times. The V call is TRBV3-1, the J call TRBJ1-1; D possibly corresponds to TRBD1 (6 bases). Trimming shortened V by 0 bases and J by 3 bases, and 14 bases separated the two germline ends. The CDR3 length is 16 residues. Germline V gene lookup returns CDR1 LGHDT and CDR2 YNNKEL (reference sequence). The DNA of the CDR3 is TGTGCCAGCAGCCAAGATGTCGGGGGGCTGGACACTGAAGCTTTCTTT. Residues: CASSQDVGGLDTEAFF.

This clonotype was observed many times. This chain joins TRBV21-1 and TRBJ2-5. TRBV21-1 is flagged as a pseudogene. The CDR3 sequence is 11 residues long. This CDR3 is CASSKAETQYF. In nucleotides, the CDR3 is TGTGCCAGCAGCAAAGCGGAGACCCAGTACTTC.

The V call is TRBV7-8, the J call TRBJ1-2; D might be TRBD1 (5 bases). Germline CDR1 and CDR2: SGHVS and FQNEAQ. V was pared by 1 base and J by 6 bases, with 12 bases between. The CDR3 loop spans 14 amino acids. The CDR3 protein is CASSLDRTNNGYTF. DNA of the CDR3: TGTGCCAGCAGCTTAGACCGGACAAACAATGGCTACACCTTC.

The rearrangement joins TRBV6-5 to TRBJ2-3, with 7 bases aligning to TRBD2. This CDR3 comprises 14 residues. In germline, CDR1 is MNHEY, CDR2 SVGAGI. The J segment lost 5 bases and the V segment lost 2 bases, leaving 4 bases of the junction unmatched. DNA of the CDR3: TGTGCCAGCAGTTACCAAATAGCGGGAGATACGCAGTATTTT. Translation gives CASSYQIAGDTQYF.

This clonotype was picked up a small number of times. The chain has TRBV7-2 and TRBJ1-4, with 10 bases aligning to TRBD1. The CDR3 contains 15 residues. V lost 5 bases to trimming and J lost 6 bases; unmatched junction nucleotides: 6. The germline V gene has CDR1 SGHTA and CDR2 FQGNSA. The CDR3 spells CASSPQTGGHEKLFF. CDR3 DNA sequence: TGTGCCAGCAGCCCCCAGACAGGGGGCCATGAAAAACTGTTTTTT.

This clonotype was seen more than once but under ten times. This chain joins TRBV11-2 and TRBJ2-2; 10 positions match TRBD1. Germline CDR1 SGHAT, CDR2 FQNNGV. The junction had 8 bases not matched to a gene; V was cut back by 5 bases and J by 5 bases. This CDR3 is built from 16 residues. The CDR3 reads CASSLRDRGKTGELFF. The DNA of the CDR3 is TGTGCCAGCAGCCTACGGGACAGGGGAAAAACCGGGGAGCTGTTTTTT.

This clonotype occurred once. The V and J genes are TRBV5-1 and TRBJ2-4; 7 bases agree with TRBD2. Near its end, the DNA agrees better with TRBJ2-7, so the J call may be wrong. This CDR3 has 14 amino acids. Germline V gives CDR1 SGHRS, CDR2 YFSETQ. CDR3 coding DNA: TGCGCCAGCAGCTCCGGGACTACAGCCTACGAGCAGTACTTC. Translation gives CASSSGTTAYEQYF.

This clonotype was counted many times. The genes are TRBV10-3 and TRBJ2-1; perhaps TRBD2 as D (6 bases). Trimming cost V 10 bases and J 3 bases, with 16 bases left between them. The length of the CDR3 is 14 residues. The germline V gene encodes CDR1 ENHRY and CDR2 SYGVKD. CDR3 coding DNA: TGTGCCACCGAACGGGAGAATGGCTACAATGAGCAGTTCTTC. Its protein is CATERENGYNEQFF.

This clonotype showed up just a few times. The junction departs from the called germline gene at one end, perhaps through a read error. The chain uses TRBV4-2 and TRBJ2-1; 9 bases agree with TRBD2. The germline gives CDR1 LGHNA, CDR2 YNFKEQ. This CDR3 region has 17 residues. The DNA of the CDR3 is TGTGCCAGCAGCCAAGTGTGGGCCCTAGCGGGGAACAATGAGCGGTTCTTC. Protein: CASSQVWALAGNNERFF.

This sequence joins TRBV5-6 and TRBJ1-1; D is unresolved. The germline gives CDR1 SGHDT, CDR2 YYEEEE. The CDR3 spans 15 residues. V gave up 4 bases and J gave up 8 bases, with 21 bases separating them. In nucleotides, the CDR3 is TGTGCCAGCAGCCTCGTTTCGCCAACCGGATCCGAAGCTTTCTTT. Encoded protein: CASSLVSPTGSEAFF.